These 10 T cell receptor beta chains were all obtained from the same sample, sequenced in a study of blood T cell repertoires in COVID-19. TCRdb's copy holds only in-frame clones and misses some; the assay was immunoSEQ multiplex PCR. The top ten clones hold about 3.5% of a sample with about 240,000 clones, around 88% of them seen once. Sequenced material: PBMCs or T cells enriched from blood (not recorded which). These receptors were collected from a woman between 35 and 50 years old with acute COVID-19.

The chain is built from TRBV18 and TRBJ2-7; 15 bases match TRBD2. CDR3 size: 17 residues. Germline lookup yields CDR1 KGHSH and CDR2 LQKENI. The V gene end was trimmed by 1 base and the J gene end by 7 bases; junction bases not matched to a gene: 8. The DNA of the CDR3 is TGTGCCAGCTCACCACAGGGGACTAGCGGGGGGCGGACGGAGCAGTACTTC. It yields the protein CASSPQGTSGGRTEQYF.

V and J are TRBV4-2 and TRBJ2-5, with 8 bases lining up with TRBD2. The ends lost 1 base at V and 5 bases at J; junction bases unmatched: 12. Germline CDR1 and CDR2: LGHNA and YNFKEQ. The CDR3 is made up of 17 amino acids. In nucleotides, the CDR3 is TGTGCCAGCAGCCAAGCCGCCCGACTAGCGTCGGATGAGACCCAGTACTTC. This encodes CASSQAARLASDETQYF.

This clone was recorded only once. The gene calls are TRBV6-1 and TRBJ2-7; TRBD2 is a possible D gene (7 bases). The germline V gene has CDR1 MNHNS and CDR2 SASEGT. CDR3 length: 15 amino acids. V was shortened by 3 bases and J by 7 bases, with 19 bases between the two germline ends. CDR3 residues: CASSDKAGQELEQYF. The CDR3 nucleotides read TGTGCCAGCAGTGATAAAGCGGGACAAGAGTTAGAGCAGTACTTC.

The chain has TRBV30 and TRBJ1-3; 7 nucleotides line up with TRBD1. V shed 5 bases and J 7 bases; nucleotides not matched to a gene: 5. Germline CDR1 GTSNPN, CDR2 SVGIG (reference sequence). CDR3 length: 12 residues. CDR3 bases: TGTGCCTGGTTAGACAGGGTCAACACCATATATTTT. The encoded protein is CAWLDRVNTIYF.

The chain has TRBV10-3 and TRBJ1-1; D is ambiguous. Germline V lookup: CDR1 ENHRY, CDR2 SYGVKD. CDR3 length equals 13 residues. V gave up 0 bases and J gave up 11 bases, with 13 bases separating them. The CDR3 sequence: CAISESMREWAFF. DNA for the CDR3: TGTGCCATCAGTGAGTCGATGCGGGAATGGGCTTTCTTT.

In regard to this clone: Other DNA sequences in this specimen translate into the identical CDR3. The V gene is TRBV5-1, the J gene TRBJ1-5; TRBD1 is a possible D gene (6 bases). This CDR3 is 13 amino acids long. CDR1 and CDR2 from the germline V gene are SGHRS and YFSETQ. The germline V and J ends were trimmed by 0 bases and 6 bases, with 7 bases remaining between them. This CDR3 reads CASSLGGGQPQHF. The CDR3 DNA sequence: TGCGCCAGCAGCTTGGGAGGGGGTCAGCCCCAGCATTTT.

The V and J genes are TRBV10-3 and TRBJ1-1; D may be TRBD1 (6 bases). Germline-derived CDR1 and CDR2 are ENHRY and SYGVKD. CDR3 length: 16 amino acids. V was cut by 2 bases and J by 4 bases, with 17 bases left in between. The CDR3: CAISETDSKNPTEAFF. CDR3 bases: TGTGCCATCAGTGAGACGGACAGTAAAAATCCCACTGAAGCTTTCTTT.

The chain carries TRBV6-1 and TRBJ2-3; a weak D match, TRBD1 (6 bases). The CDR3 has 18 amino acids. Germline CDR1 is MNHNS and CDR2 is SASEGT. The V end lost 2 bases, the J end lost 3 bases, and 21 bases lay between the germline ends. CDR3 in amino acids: CASSEKFVKGDLTDTQYF. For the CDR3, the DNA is TGTGCCAGCAGTGAAAAGTTCGTCAAGGGGGATTTGACAGATACGCAGTATTTT.

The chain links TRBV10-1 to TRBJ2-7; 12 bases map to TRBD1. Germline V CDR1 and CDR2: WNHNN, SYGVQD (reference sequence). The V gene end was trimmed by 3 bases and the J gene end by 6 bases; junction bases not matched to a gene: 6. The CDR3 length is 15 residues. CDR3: CASSESGQGASEQYF. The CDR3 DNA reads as TGCGCCAGCAGTGAATCGGGACAGGGGGCGAGCGAGCAGTACTTC.

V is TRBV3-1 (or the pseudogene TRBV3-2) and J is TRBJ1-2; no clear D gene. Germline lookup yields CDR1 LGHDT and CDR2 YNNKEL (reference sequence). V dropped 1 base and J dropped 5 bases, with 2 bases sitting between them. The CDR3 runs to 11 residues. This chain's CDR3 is CASSQAYGYTF. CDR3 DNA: TGTGCCAGCAGCCAAGCATATGGCTACACCTTC.